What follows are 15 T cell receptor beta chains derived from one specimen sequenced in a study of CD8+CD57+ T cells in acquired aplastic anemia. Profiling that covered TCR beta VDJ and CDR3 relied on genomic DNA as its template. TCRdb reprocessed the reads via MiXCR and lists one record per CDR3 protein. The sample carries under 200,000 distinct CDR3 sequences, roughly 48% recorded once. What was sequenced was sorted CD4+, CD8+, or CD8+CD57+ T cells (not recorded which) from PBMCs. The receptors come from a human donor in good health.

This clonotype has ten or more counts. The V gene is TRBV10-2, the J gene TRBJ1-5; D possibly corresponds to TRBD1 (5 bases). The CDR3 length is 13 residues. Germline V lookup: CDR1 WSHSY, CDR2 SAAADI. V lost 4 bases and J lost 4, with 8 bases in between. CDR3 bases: TGCGCCAGCAGTGTGGGGGAAAATCAGCCCCAGCATTTT. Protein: CASSVGENQPQHF.

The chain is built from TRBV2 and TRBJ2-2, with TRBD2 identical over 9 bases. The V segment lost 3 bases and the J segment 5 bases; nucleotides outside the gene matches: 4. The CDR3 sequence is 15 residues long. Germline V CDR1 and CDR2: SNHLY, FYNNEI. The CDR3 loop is CASSEAGGPTGELFF. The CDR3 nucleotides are TGTGCCAGCAGTGAGGCGGGGGGGCCGACCGGGGAGCTGTTTTTT.

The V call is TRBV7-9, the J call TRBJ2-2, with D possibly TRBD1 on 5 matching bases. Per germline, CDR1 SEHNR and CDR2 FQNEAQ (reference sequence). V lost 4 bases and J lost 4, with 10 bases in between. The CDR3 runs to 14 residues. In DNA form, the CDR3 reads TGTGCCAGCAGCTCTAGGGGATTCACCGGGGAGCTGTTTTTT. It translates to CASSSRGFTGELFF.

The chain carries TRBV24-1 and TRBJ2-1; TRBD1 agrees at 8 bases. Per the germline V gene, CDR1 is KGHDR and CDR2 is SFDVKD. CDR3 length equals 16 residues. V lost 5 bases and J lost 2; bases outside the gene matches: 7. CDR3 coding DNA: TGTGCCACCAGTGGGCAGACAGGGGCAACCTACAATGAGCAGTTCTTC. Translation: CATSGQTGATYNEQFF.

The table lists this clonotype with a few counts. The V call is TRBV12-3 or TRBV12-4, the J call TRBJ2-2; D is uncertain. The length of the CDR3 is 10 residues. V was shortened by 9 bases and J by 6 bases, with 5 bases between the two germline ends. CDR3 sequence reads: CASVAGELFF. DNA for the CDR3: TGTGCCAGTGTAGCCGGGGAGCTGTTTTTT.

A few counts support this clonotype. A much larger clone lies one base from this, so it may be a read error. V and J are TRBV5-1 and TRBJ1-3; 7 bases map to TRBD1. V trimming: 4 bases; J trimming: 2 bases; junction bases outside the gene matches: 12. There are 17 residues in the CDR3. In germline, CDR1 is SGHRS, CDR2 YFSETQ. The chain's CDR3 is CASSPWTGAHAGNTIYF. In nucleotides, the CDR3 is TGCGCCAGCAGCCCATGGACAGGTGCCCATGCTGGAAACACCATATATTTT.

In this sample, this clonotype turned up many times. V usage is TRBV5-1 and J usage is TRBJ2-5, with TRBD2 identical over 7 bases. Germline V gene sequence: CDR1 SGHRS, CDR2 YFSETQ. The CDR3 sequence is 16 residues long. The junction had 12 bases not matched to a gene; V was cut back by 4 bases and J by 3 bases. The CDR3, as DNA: TGCGCCAGCAGCGGGTCGGGGGGACGGTGGGAAGAGACCCAGTACTTC. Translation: CASSGSGGRWEETQYF. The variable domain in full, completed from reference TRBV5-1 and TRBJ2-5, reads KAGVTQTPRYLIKTRGQQVTLSCSPISGHRSVSWYQQTPGQGLQFLFEYFSETQRNKGNFPGRFSGRQFSNSRSEMNVSTLELGDSALYLCASSGSGGRWEETQYFGPGTRLLVL.

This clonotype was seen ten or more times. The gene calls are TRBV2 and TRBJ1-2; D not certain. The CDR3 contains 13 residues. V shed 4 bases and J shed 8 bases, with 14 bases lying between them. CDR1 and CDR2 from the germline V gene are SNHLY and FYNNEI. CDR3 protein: CASSVATQRGYTF. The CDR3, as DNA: TGTGCCAGCAGTGTGGCTACCCAAAGGGGCTACACCTTC.

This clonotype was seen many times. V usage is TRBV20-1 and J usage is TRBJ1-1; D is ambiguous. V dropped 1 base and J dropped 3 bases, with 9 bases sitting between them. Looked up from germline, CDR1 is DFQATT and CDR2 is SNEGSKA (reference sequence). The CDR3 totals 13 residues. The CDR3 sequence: CSARVPPDTEAFF. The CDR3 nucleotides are TGCAGTGCTAGAGTGCCTCCGGACACTGAAGCTTTCTTT.

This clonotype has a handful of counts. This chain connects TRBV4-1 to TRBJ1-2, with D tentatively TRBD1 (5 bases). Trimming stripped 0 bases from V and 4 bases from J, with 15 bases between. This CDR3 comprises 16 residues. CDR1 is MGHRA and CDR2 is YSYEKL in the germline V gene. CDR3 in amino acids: CASSQEGVLGGYGYTF. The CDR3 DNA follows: TGCGCCAGCAGCCAAGAGGGGGTTCTGGGCGGCTATGGCTACACCTTC.

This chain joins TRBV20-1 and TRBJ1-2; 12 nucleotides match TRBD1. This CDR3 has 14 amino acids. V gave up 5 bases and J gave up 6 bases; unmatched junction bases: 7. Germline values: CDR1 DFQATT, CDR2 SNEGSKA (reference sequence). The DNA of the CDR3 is TGCAGTGCTCCCGGGACAGGGGGCCAGGATGGCTACACCTTC. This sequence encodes CSAPGTGGQDGYTF.

CDR3 sequence (DNA): TGCAGTGCCACCGGACTAGCGGGAGAAGCCTACGAGCAGTACTTC. Protein product: CSATGLAGEAYEQYF. This chain joins TRBV20-1 and TRBJ2-7; TRBD2 agrees at 13 bases. J gave up 2 bases and V 6 bases, and 7 bases lay outside the gene matches. The CDR3 consists of 15 residues. The germline gives CDR1 DFQATT, CDR2 SNEGSKA (reference sequence).

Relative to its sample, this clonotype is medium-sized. The CDR3 nucleotides read TGCAGCGTTGAAGGGGGCAGGGGGGAGACCCAGTACTTC. It is translated as CSVEGGRGETQYF. This chain uses TRBV29-1 with TRBJ2-5; 7 bases agree with TRBD1. The V gene end was trimmed by 1 base and the J gene end by 5 bases; junction bases not matched to a gene: 4. This CDR3 is 13 amino acids long. Germline V gene data show CDR1 as SQVTM and CDR2 as ANQGSEA.

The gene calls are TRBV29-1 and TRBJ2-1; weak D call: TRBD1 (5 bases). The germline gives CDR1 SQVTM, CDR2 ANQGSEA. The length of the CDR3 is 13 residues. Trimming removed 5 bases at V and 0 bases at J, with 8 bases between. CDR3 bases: TGCAGCGTTAGCAGGGTCTCCTACAATGAGCAGTTCTTC. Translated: CSVSRVSYNEQFF.

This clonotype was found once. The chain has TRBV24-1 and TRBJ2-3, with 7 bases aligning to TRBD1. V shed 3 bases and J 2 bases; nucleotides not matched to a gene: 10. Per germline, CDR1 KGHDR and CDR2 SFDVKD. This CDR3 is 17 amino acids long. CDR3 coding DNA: TGTGCCACCAGTGATGTAACAGGGGTCCCGGACACAGATACGCAGTATTTT. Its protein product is CATSDVTGVPDTDTQYF.